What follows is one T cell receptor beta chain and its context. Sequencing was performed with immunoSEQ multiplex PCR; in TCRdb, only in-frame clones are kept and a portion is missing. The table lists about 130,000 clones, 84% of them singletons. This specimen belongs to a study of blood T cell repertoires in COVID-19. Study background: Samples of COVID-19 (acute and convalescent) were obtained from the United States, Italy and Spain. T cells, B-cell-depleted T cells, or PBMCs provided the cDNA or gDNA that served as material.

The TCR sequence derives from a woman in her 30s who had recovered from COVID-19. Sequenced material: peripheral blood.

The CDR3 sequence is CASSIGGGNYGYTF. DNA for the CDR3: TGTGCCAGTAGTATAGGAGGAGGGAACTATGGCTACACCTTC. The V gene is TRBV19, the J gene TRBJ1-2; no firm D call. Germline assignment: CDR1 LNHDA and CDR2 SQIVND (reference sequence). Trimming took off 1 base at V and 2 bases at J, with 8 bases between the two ends. The CDR3 covers 14 residues.